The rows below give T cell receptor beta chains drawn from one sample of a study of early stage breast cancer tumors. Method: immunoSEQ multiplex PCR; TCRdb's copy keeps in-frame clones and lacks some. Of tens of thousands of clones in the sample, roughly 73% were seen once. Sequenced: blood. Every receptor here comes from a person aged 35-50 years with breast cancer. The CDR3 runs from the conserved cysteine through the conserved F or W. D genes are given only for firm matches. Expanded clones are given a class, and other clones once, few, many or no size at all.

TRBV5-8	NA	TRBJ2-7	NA	TGTGCCAGCAGAGGGGTGTGGGGCACCTACGAGCAGTACTTC	CASRGVWGTYEQYF
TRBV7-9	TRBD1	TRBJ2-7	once	TGTGCCAGCAGCCCGGGACAGGGTCCCTACGAGCAGTACTTC	CASSPGQGPYEQYF
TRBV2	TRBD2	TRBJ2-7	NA	TGTGCCAGCAGTGTGAGGAGCGGGGCCTCCTACGAGCAGTACTTC	CASSVRSGASYEQYF
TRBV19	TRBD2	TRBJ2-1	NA	TGTGCCAGTAGTAGCGGGAGGGCCCCAAGCTCCTACAATGAGCAGTTCTTC	CASSSGRAPSSYNEQFF
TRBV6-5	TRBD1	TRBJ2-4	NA	TGTGCCAGCAGTTTCCGGGACAGGGGGCCCAAAAACATTCAGTACTTC	CASSFRDRGPKNIQYF
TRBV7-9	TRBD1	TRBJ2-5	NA	TGTGCCAGCAGCTTTCGTTTAGGGACAGGGGGAGGAGAGACCCAGTACTTC	CASSFRLGTGGGETQYF
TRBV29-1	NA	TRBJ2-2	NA	TGCAGCGTTCAAGGGGGTTCCAGCGGGAAGGGGAACACCGGGGAGCTGTTTTTT	CSVQGGSSGKGNTGELFF
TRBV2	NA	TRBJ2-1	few	TGTGCCAGCAGTGAGTCGAATGTCGAGCAGTTCTTC	CASSESNVEQFF
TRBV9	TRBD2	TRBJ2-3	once	TGTGCCAGCAGCCCAGGACTAGCGGGAGTCACAGATACGCAGTATTTT	CASSPGLAGVTDTQYF
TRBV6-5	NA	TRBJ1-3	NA	TGTGCCAGCAGTTACTCGACGGCGGGAGGAAACACCATATATTTT	CASSYSTAGGNTIYF
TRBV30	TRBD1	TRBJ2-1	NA	TGTGCCTGGTCCGGACAGGGTTTCGGTGAGCAGTTCTTC	CAWSGQGFGEQFF
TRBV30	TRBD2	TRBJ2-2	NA	TGTGCCTGGAGCCGGACTAGCGGAGATCCGCACACCGGGGAGCTGTTTTTT	CAWSRTSGDPHTGELFF
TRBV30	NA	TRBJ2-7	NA	TGTGCCTGGAGTGCAGGGTACTACGAGCAGTACTTC	CAWSAGYYEQYF
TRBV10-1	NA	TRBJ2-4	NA	TGCGCCAGCAGTGAGTCTCGGACAGAGTCAGCCAAAAACATTCAGTACTTC	CASSESRTESAKNIQYF
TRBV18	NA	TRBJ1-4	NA	TGTGCCAGCTCACCACCAGACAGGATCCTGTTTTTT	CASSPPDRILFF
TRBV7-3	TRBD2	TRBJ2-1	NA	TGTGCCAGCAGCCGCGGGTTATCTAGCGGGCGGCTGAATGAGCAGTTCTTC	CASSRGLSSGRLNEQFF
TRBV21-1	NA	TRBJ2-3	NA	TGTGCCAGCACGAGCACAGATACGCAGTATTTT	CASTSTDTQYF
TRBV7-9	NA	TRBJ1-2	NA	TGTGCCAGCGCCCCAGGGCTTGAAGCCCTCCTTCGGTATGGCTACACCTTC	CASAPGLEALLRYGYTF
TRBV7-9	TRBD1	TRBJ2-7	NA	TGTGCCAGCAGCTATCCGGGACAGGGATTCCACGAGCAGTACTTC	CASSYPGQGFHEQYF
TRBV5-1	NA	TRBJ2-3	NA	TGCGCCAGCAGCTTGTTGTCCGGCGAATCTACAGATACGCAGTATTTT	CASSLLSGESTDTQYF
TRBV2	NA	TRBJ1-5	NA	TGTGCCAGCAGCGGGACGGAAGGCAATCAGCCCCAGCATTTT	CASSGTEGNQPQHF
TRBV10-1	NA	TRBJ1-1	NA	TGCGCCGAGGTAGAAGCTTTCTTT	CAEVEAFF
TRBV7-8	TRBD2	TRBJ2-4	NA	TGTGCCAGCAGCCCCTTCGGGGGGGCCTACAAAAACATTCAGTACTTC	CASSPFGGAYKNIQYF
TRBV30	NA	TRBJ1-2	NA	TGTGCCTGGAGTAGGGGGGACTATGGCTACACCTTC	CAWSRGDYGYTF
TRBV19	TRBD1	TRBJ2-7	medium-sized	TGTGCCAGTAGCTCCCGCAGGGGGCAGGGATACGAGCAGTACTTC	CASSSRRGQGYEQYF
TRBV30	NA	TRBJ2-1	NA	TGTGCCTGGAGTCCCATTCTCTCCTACAATGAGCAGTTCTTC	CAWSPILSYNEQFF
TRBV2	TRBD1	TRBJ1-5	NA	TGTGCCAGCCAGGAGACAGGGAATCAGCCCCAGCATTTT	CASQETGNQPQHF
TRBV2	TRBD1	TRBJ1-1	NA	TGTGCCAGCTATGATAGGGACAGGGGAAATTGGAACACTGAAGCTTTCTTT	CASYDRDRGNWNTEAFF
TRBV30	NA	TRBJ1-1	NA	TGTGCCTGGAGAGTGGGGAGAGGGATTTACACTGAAGCTTTCTTT	CAWRVGRGIYTEAFF
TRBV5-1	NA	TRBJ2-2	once	TGCGCCAGCAGCCCCGATTGGGGGGTGGAGGGGGAGCTGTTTTTT	CASSPDWGVEGELFF
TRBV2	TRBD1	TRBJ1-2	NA	TGTGCCAGCCGGGACAGTGTATCTTTCGATGGCTACACCTTC	CASRDSVSFDGYTF
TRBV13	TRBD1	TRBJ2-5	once	TGTGCCAGCAGCCTTTCCTGGACAGGGATGGAGACCCAGTACTTC	CASSLSWTGMETQYF
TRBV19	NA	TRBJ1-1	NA	TGTGCCAGTAGACGGACAAACACTGAAGCTTTCTTT	CASRRTNTEAFF
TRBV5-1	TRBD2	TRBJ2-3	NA	TGCGCCAGCAGCTTGCCCACTAGCGGATTAAGCACAGATACGCAGTATTTT	CASSLPTSGLSTDTQYF
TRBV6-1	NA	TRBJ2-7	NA	TGTGCCAGCAGTCTGAGTATCCCTAAGGGCGAGCAGTACTTC	CASSLSIPKGEQYF
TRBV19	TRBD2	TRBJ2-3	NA	TGTGCCAGTAGTCCAGCGGGAGGGGTCACAGATACGCAGTATTTT	CASSPAGGVTDTQYF
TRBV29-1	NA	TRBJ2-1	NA	TGCAGCGTTGATAGGGGGAGGGTGAAGTTCTTC	CSVDRGRVKFF
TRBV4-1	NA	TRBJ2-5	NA	TGCGCCAGCAGCCAAGATCGTTACCAAGAGACCCAGTACTTC	CASSQDRYQETQYF
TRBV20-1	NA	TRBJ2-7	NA	TGCAGTGCTAGAGACTCGAACGAGCAGTACTTC	CSARDSNEQYF
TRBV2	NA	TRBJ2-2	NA	TGTGCCAGCAGCAAAGAAAGGGTGGGCACCGGGGAGCTGTTTTTT	CASSKERVGTGELFF
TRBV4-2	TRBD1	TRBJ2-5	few	TGTGCCAGCAGCCAAGGACAGGGAAGAGAGACCCAGTACTTC	CASSQGQGRETQYF
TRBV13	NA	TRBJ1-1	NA	TGTGCCAGCAGCCTCCGCGGCACTGAAGCTTTCTTT	CASSLRGTEAFF
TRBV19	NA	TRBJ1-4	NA	TGTGCCAGTAGTATCGATTTTAGGGGCTGGGGTAATGAAAAACTGTTTTTT	CASSIDFRGWGNEKLFF
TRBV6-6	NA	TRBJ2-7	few	TGTGCCGGGTCCAGGTCTGGTTACGAGCAGTACTTC	CAGSRSGYEQYF
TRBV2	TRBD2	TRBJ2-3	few	TGTGCCAGCAGTCGCCGGACTAGCGCGCACACAGATACGCAGTATTTT	CASSRRTSAHTDTQYF
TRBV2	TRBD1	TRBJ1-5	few	TGTGCCAGCAGCCCAGACAGGGACAGGCAGCCCCAGCATTTT	CASSPDRDRQPQHF